This T cell receptor beta chain stems from a study of blood T cell repertoires in COVID-19. On the study more broadly: Samples representing acute and convalescent COVID-19 were sourced from the United States, Italy and Spain.

The ends were cut back, 0 bases at V and 9 bases at J, with 3 bases in the middle. This CDR3 comprises 11 residues. CDR1 is LGHNT, CDR2 FRNRAP, per germline. Profiling relied on immunoSEQ multiplex PCR, and the TCRdb table lists in-frame clones only, not all of them. The profile shows around 15,000 clones, approximately 87% of them singletons. The chain links TRBV12-5 to TRBJ2-1; D call uncertain. The clonotype originates from a man aged 40-49 years with active or convalescent COVID-19. Sequencing was done on a sample of peripheral blood. This chain's CDR3 is CASGLVSEQFF. The CDR3 region has the DNA TGTGCTAGTGGTTTGGTTAGTGAGCAGTTCTTC.